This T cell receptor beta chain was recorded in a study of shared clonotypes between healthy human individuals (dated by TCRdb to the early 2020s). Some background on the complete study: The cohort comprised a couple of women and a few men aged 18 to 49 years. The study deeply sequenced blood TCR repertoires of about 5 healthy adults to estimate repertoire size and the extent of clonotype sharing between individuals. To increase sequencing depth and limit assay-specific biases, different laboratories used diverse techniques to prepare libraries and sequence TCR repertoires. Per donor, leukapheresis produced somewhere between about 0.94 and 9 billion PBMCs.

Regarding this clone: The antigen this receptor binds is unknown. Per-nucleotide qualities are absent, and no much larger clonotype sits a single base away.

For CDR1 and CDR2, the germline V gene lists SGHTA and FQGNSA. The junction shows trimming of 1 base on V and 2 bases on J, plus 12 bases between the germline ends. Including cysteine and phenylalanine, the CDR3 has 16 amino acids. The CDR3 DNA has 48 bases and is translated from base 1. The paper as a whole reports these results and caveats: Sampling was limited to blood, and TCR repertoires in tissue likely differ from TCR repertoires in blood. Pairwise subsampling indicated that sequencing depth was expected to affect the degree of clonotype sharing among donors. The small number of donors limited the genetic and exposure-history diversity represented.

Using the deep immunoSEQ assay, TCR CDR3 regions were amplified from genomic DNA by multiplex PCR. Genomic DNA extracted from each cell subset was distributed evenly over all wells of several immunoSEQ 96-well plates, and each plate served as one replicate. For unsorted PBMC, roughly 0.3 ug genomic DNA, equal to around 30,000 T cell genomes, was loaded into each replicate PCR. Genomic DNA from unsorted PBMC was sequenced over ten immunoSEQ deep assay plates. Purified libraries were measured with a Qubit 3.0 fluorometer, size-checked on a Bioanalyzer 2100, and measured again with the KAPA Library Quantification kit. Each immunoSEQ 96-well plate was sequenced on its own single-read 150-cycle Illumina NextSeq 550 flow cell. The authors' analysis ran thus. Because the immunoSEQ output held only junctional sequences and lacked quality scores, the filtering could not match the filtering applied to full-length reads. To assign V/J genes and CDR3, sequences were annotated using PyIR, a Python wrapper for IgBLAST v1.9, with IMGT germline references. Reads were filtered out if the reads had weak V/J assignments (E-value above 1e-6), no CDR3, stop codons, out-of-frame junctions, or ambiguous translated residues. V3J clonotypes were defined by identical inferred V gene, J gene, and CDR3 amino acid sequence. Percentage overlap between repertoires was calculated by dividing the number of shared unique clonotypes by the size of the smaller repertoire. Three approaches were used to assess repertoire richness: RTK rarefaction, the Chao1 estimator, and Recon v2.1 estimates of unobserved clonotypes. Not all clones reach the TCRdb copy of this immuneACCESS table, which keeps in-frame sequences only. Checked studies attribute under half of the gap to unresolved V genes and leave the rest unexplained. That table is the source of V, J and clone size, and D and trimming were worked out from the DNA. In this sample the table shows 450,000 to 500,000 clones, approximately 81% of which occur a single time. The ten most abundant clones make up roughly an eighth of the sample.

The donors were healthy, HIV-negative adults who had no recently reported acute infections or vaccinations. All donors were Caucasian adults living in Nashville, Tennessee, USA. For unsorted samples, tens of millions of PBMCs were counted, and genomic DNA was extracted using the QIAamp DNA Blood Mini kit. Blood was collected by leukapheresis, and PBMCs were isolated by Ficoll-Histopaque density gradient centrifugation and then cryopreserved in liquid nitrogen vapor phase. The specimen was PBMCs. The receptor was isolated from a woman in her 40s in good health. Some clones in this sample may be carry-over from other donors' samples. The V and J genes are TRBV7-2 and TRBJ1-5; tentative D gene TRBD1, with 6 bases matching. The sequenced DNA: TGTGCCAGCAGCTTAGGGTGGGCAGGGGGCAATCAGCCCCAGCATTTT. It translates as CASSLGWAGGNQPQHF.